Presented here are 2 T cell receptor beta chains from one specimen sequenced in a study of CD4 T cells in relation to SARS-CoV-2 and coronaviruses. For these receptors, no antigen is known. Unexposed donor CD4+ T cells date from about 2011-2019, before the COVID-19 pandemic. CD4+ T cells were isolated from the cells after 10 days of culture. Measured with immunoSEQ multiplex PCR; TCRdb has only the in-frame clones, and not every one. The repertoire includes about 12,000 clones, almost 80% of them detected once, and around 12% sits in the top ten. The sequenced sample was CD4+ T cells from PBMCs, cultured in vitro. The receptor source for this set is a human donor in good health.

V usage is TRBV2 and J usage is TRBJ2-3; 8 bases map to TRBD2. Trimming at V came to 5 bases and at J to 0 bases, leaving 4 bases not matched to a gene. Germline V gene sequence: CDR1 SNHLY, CDR2 FYNNEI. The CDR3 is 15 amino acids. The CDR3 is CASSSSGLSTDTQYF. The CDR3 DNA reads as TGTGCCAGCAGTTCTAGCGGGCTCAGCACAGATACGCAGTATTTT.

The rearrangement links TRBV7-9 to TRBJ2-5; D unresolved. Trimming left V 1 base short and J 10 bases short, with 10 bases between. CDR1 is SEHNR and CDR2 is FQNEAQ in the germline V gene (reference sequence). This CDR3 comprises 12 residues. In DNA, the CDR3 is TGTGCCAGCAGCTTAGGCCCGCAAGGCCAGTACTTC. Translated: CASSLGPQGQYF.